This T cell receptor (beta chain) was sequenced in a study of T cells in Graves' hyperthyroidism and ophthalmopathy. TCR beta CDR3 region amplification was performed from RNA transcripts. When the TCR CDR3 underwent first-round RT-PCR, the HTBI primer set was used. TCRdb redid the calling of the multiplex PCR reads with MiXCR, one entry per CDR3 protein. The profile shows 750,000 to 950,000 distinct CDR3 sequences, 38% of them singletons. Per the germline V gene, CDR1 is MGHDK and CDR2 is SYGVNS. The CDR3 consists of 12 residues. Deletions cut 8 bases from V and 2 bases from J, with 9 bases between. The clonotype originates from a man younger than 35 with Graves' hyperthyroidism. Sequenced material: blood. The chain couples TRBV25-1 to TRBJ1-2; D call uncertain. The DNA for the CDR3 is TGTGCCAGCCCGGTCGGGAACTATGGCTACACCTTC. It codes for CASPVGNYGYTF.